This T cell receptor beta chain was sequenced for a study of blood T cell repertoires in COVID-19 (dated by TCRdb to 2019 to 2021). Describing the broader study: The collaborator samples originated in the United States, Italy and Spain and spanned the acute and convalescent phases of COVID-19. The repertoires were made available in a free public database intended to serve as a resource for research on the immune response to SARS-CoV-2. A de-identified subject ID, COVID-19 status, age in years and sex were almost always included in the sample metadata. HLA class I and class II types, where available, came from metadata supplied by the sample provider rather than from assay-based typing. Deeply sampled blood TCRbeta repertoires from subjects exposed to, actively infected with, or recovered from COVID-19 were included in the dataset. The prospective study material was composed of cDNA or gDNA derived from T cells, B-cell-depleted T cells, or PBMCs. Samples were obtained from the ongoing ImmuneRACE study (first 160 participants) and from over a thousand subjects provided by 6 global collaborators.

Each collaborating institution followed its own protocols to collect whole blood in K2EDTA tubes. For TCRbeta analysis, collaborator samples were shipped as frozen whole blood, as isolated PBMCs, or as DNA extracted from either sample type. The research as a whole found: Clinical and demographic metadata were provided uncurated, with the amount varying by source and participant.

TCRbeta CDR3 regions were amplified from genomic DNA using the immunoSEQ Assay, a bias-controlled multiplex PCR. In the authors' own workflow: The number of nucleated cells in each sample was estimated by amplification of reference gene primers within the assay. Sequence reads were collapsed and filtered to measure the absolute abundance of every unique TCRbeta CDR3 rearrangement. Productive Simpson clonality was computed per sample as the square root of Simpson's diversity index over productive rearrangements. TCRdb took over this immuneACCESS table, retaining in-frame rearrangements with V and J assigned. Such tables are incomplete; in checked studies, under half of the missing clones stem from an unresolved V gene, and the remainder is unexplained. V, J and clone size derive from that table, while D and trimming were established from the DNA sequence. The sample table records about 200,000 clones; 81% of these occur just once. The ten largest clones capture about 7.4% of the sample.

To note about this clone: Which antigen it targets is not known. Base quality data are lacking; no much larger clone is found one base away.

This receptor was taken from a woman older than 75 with acute or convalescent COVID-19. The sequencing sample was made of peripheral blood.

The CDR3 region has the sequence CASSWGQSYTEAFF. The sequenced DNA: TGTGCCAGCAGCTGGGGACAGTCTTACACTGAAGCTTTCTTT. This sequence uses TRBV7-2 and TRBJ1-1; 7 middle bases align to TRBD1. For CDR1 and CDR2, the germline V gene lists SGHTA and FQGNSA. Ends trimmed: V by 4 bases, J by 3 bases; bases unmatched to a gene: 5. Measured from the cysteine to the phenylalanine, the CDR3 is 14 residues long. CDR3 DNA only is kept here, 42 bases in frame from base 1. The reference TRBV7-2 and TRBJ1-1 proteins fill in what lies around the CDR3, so the full variable domain reads GAGVSQSPSNKVTEKGKDVELRCDPISGHTALYWYRQSLGQGLEFLIYFQGNSAPDKSGLPSDRFSAERTGGSVSTLTIQRTQQEDSAVYLCASSWGQSYTEAFFGQGTRLTVV.